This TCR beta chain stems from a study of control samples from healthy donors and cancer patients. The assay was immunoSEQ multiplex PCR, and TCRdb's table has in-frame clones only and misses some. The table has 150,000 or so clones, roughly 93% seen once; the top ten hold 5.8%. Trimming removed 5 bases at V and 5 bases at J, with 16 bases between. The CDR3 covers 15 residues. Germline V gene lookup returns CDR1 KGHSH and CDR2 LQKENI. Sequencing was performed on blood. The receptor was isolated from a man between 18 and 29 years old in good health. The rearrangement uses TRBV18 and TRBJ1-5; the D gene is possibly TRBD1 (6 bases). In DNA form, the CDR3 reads TGTGCCAGCTCAACAAACGACAGGCGGGATCAGCCCCAGCATTTT. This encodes CASSTNDRRDQPQHF.